The rows below give T cell receptor beta chains drawn from one sample of a study of T-cell reconstitution after alpha-beta-depleted transplantation in children. TCRdb itself ran the PCR reads through MiXCR, one entry per CDR3 protein. This table holds roughly 100,000 distinct CDR3 sequences, 7% to 9% found once. The sample consisted of PBMCs from the stem cell graft donor, taken from the stem cell graft. The receptors stem from a human donor who donated a stem cell graft to a child with congenital amegakaryocytic thrombocytopenia. CDR3s include the opening cysteine and the closing phenylalanine or tryptophan. D genes are given only for firm matches. Expanded clones get a size class; other rows say once, few or many, or leave the size out.

abundance	d_gene	v_gene	j_gene	CDR3aa	CDR3nt
.	TRBD2	TRBV18	TRBJ2-7	CASSPSSGIDEQYF	TGTGCCAGCTCACCATCTAGCGGGATTGACGAGCAGTACTTC
many	TRBD1	TRBV6-1	TRBJ2-7	CASSPRDSPYEQYF	TGTGCCAGCAGTCCCCGGGACAGCCCTTACGAGCAGTACTTC
many	.	TRBV12-3/TRBV12-4	TRBJ2-2	CASSNTGRRGTGELFF	TGTGCCAGCAGCAACACAGGCAGACGAGGCACCGGGGAGCTGTTTTTT
many	.	TRBV6-5	TRBJ1-1	CATVQGLNTEAFF	TGTGCCACCGTTCAGGGGTTGAACACTGAAGCTTTCTTT
many	.	TRBV20-1	TRBJ1-1	CSAPNPQGSGINTEAFF	TGCAGTGCCCCTAACCCGCAGGGATCGGGGATTAACACTGAAGCTTTCTTT
many	TRBD1	TRBV3-1	TRBJ2-7	CASSLPGTGGYEQYF	TGTGCCAGCAGCTTACCCGGGACAGGGGGCTACGAGCAGTACTTC
.	.	TRBV18	TRBJ2-2	CASSPLNPGELFF	TGTGCCAGCTCACCACTCAATCCCGGGGAGCTGTTTTTT
many	TRBD1	TRBV7-2	TRBJ1-5	CASSRTGDQPQHF	TGTGCCAGCAGTCGGACAGGGGATCAGCCCCAGCATTTT
many	.	TRBV29-1	TRBJ2-5	CSVRPVQETQYF	TGCAGCGTTCGGCCAGTCCAAGAGACCCAGTACTTC
many	.	TRBV28	TRBJ2-7	CASSPQGISYEQYF	TGTGCCAGCAGTCCGCAGGGGATCTCCTACGAGCAGTACTTC
few	.	TRBV6-1	TRBJ1-1	CASSPGRLNTEAFF	TGTGCCAGCAGCCCGGGACGGCTGAACACTGAAGCTTTCTTT
many	.	TRBV20-1	TRBJ2-3	CSVGGQVDTQYF	TGCAGTGTCGGGGGACAAGTGGATACGCAGTATTTT
.	.	TRBV3-1	TRBJ1-1	CASSHLGRNTEAFF	TGTGCCAGCAGCCACCTGGGCAGGAACACTGAAGCTTTCTTT
many	.	TRBV10-3	TRBJ2-7	CAISDPRGGFEQYF	TGTGCCATCAGTGATCCTAGAGGGGGATTTGAGCAGTACTTC
few	.	TRBV5-1	TRBJ2-2	CASSSDGGYTGELFF	TGCGCCAGCAGCTCCGATGGGGGGTACACCGGGGAGCTGTTTTTT
many	.	TRBV12-3/TRBV12-4	TRBJ1-3	CASSLHGRANTIYF	TGTGCCAGCAGTTTACACGGCAGGGCGAACACCATATATTTT
.	.	TRBV24-1	TRBJ2-2	CATSDPYLATGELFF	TGTGCCACCAGTGATCCATACCTAGCGACCGGGGAGCTGTTTTTT
many	TRBD2	TRBV7-6	TRBJ2-7	CASSPYSGRAYEQYF	TGTGCCAGCAGCCCGTACAGCGGGAGGGCCTACGAGCAGTACTTC
many	.	TRBV12-3/TRBV12-4	TRBJ2-6	CASRNRDGANVLTF	TGTGCCAGCAGAAACAGGGATGGGGCCAACGTCCTGACTTTC
many	.	TRBV14	TRBJ2-2	CASSQGGFQSNTGELFF	TGTGCCAGCAGCCAAGGGGGTTTCCAGTCGAACACCGGGGAGCTGTTTTTT
many	.	TRBV7-9	TRBJ1-4	CASSFFTPANEKLFF	TGTGCCAGCAGCTTTTTTACACCAGCTAATGAAAAACTGTTTTTT
many	.	TRBV6-5	TRBJ1-1	CASSYRVGTEAFF	TGTGCCAGCAGTTACAGGGTGGGCACTGAAGCTTTCTTT
many	.	TRBV5-5	TRBJ1-2	CASSFDPRGNYGYTF	TGTGCCAGCAGCTTCGATCCCAGGGGAAACTATGGCTACACCTTC